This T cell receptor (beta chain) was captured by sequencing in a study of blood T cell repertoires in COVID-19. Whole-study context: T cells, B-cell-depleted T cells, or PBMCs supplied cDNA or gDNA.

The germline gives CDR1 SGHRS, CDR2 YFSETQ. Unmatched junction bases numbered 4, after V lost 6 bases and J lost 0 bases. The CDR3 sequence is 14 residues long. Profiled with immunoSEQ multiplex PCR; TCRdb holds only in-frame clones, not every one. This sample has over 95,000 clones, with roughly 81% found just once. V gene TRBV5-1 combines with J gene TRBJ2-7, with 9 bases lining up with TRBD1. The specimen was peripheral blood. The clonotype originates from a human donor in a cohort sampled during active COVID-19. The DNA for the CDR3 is TGCGCCAGCACCACAGGGGGCGACTCCTACGAGCAGTACTTC. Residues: CASTTGGDSYEQYF.